This T cell receptor (beta chain) is drawn from a study of blood T cell repertoires in COVID-19. Study background: The origin of the acute and convalescent COVID-19 samples was the United States, Italy and Spain. Sample material is recorded as cDNA or gDNA derived from T cells, B-cell-depleted T cells, or PBMCs.

How the authors handled the data: Nucleated cell number was recorded as an estimate derived from reference gene primer amplification. TCRdb's table, derived via immunoSEQ multiplex PCR, lists solely in-frame clones and lacks some. The V and J calls and clone size come from that table; D and trimming were worked out from the DNA. The table shows about 250,000 clones, with around 88% occurring only once. V shed 4 bases and J shed 1 base, with 9 bases lying between them. Germline CDR1 SGHRS, CDR2 YFSETQ. CDR3 size: 15 residues. The receptor was isolated from a man of 80 years or more with acute or convalescent COVID-19. The J gene is TRBJ2-6, the V gene TRBV5-1; D unclear. The sample was peripheral blood. The DNA for the CDR3 is TGCGCCAGCAGCGTCACAGCTTCTGGGGCCAACGTCCTGACTTTC. It translates to CASSVTASGANVLTF.